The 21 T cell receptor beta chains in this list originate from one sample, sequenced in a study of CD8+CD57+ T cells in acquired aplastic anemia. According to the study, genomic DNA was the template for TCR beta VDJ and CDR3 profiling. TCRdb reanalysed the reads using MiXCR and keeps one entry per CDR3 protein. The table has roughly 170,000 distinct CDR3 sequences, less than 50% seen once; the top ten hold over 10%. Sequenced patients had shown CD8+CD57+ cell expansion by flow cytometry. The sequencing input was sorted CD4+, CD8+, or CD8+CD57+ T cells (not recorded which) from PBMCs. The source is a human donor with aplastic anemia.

The CDR3 region is CAISDGSKADTQYF. CDR3 DNA sequence: TGTGCCATCAGTGACGGGAGTAAGGCAGATACGCAGTATTTT. The rearrangement uses TRBV10-3 and TRBJ2-3; perhaps TRBD2 as D (6 bases). Germline loops: CDR1 ENHRY, CDR2 SYGVKD. The V and J ends lost 3 bases and 4 bases respectively, with 11 bases between them. The CDR3 spans 14 residues.

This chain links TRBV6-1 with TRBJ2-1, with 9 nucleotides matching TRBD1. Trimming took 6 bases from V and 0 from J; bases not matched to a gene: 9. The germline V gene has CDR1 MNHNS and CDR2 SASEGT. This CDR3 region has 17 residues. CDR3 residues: CASRPGTGKSSYNEQFF. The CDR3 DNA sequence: TGTGCCAGCAGGCCAGGGACAGGGAAGAGCTCCTACAATGAGCAGTTCTTC.

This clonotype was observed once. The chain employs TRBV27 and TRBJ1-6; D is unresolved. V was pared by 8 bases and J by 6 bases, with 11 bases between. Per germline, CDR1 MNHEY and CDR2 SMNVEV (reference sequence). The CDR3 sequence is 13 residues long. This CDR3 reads CASGYSANSPLHF. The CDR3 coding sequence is TGTGCCAGCGGTTACAGTGCTAATTCACCCCTCCACTTT.

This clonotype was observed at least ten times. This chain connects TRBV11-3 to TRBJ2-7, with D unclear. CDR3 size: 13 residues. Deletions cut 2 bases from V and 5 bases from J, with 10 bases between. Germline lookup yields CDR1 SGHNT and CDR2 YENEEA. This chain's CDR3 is CASSLWSSHEQYF. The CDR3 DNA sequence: TGTGCCAGCAGCTTATGGAGTAGCCACGAGCAGTACTTC.

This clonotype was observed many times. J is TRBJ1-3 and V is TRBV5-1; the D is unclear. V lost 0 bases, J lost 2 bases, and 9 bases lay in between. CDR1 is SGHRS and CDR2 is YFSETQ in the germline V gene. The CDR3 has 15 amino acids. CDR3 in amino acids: CASSLVPPPGNTIYF. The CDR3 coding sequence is TGCGCCAGCAGCTTGGTGCCGCCGCCTGGAAACACCATATATTTT.

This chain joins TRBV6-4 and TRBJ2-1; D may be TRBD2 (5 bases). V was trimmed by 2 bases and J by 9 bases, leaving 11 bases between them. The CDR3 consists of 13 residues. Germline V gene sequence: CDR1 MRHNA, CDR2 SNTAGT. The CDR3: CASSDSLEGEQFF. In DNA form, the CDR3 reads TGTGCCAGCAGTGACAGCCTAGAGGGTGAGCAGTTCTTC.

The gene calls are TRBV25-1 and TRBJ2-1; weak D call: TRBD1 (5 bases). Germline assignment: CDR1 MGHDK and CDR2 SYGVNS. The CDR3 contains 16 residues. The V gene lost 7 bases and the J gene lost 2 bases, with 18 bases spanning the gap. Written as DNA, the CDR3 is TGTGCCAGCACCCCCTGTTGTGGGGCCGCCTACAATGAGCAGTTCTTC. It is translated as CASTPCCGAAYNEQFF.

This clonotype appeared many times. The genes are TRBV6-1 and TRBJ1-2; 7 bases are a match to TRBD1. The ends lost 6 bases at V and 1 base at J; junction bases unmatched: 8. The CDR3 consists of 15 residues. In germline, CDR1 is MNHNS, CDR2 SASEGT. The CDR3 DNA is TGTGCCAGCAGGCCGGGACAGTTGTTTAACTATGGCTACACCTTC. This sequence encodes CASRPGQLFNYGYTF.

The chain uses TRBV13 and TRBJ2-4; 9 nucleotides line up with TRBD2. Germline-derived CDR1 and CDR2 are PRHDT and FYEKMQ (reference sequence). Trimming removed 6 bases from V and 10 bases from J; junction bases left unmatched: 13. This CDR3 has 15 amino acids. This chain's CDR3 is CASRVFFASGEIQYF. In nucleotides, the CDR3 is TGTGCCAGCAGGGTTTTTTTTGCTAGCGGGGAAATTCAGTACTTC.

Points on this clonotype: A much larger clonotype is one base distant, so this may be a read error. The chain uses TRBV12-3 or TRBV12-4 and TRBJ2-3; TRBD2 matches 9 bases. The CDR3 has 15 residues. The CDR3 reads CAGSKERGGTDTQYF. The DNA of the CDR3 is TGTGCCGGCAGTAAGGAGCGGGGGGGCACAGATACGCAGTATTTT.

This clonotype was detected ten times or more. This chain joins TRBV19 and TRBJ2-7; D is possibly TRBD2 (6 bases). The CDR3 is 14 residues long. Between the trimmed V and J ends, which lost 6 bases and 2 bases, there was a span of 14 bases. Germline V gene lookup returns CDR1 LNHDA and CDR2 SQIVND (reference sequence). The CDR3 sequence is CASSRKGGTYEQYF. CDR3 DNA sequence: TGTGCCAGTAGCCGAAAGGGAGGAACCTACGAGCAGTACTTC.

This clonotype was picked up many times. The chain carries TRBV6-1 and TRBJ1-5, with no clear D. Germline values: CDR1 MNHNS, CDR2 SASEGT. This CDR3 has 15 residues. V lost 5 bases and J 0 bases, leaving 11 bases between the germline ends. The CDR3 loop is CASSPPPPSNQPQHF. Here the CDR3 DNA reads TGTGCCAGCAGTCCCCCCCCTCCTAGCAATCAGCCCCAGCATTTT.

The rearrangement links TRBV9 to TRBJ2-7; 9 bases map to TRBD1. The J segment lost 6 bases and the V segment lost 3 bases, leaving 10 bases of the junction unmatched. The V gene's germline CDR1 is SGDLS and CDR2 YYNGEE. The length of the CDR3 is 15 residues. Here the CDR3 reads CASSEPGQGGLEQYF. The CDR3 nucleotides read TGTGCCAGCAGCGAACCGGGACAGGGAGGCCTCGAGCAGTACTTC. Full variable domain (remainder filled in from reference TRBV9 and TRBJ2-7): DSGVTQTPKHLITATGQRVTLRCSPRSGDLSVYWYQQSLDQGLQFLIQYYNGEERAKGNILERFSAQQFPDLHSELNLSSLELGDSALYFCASSEPGQGGLEQYFGPGTRLTVT.

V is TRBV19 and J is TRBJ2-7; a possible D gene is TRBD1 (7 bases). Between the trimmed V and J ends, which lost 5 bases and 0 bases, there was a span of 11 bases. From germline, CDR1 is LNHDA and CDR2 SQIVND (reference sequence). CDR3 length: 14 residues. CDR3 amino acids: CASSGRDSSYEQYF. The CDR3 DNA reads TGTGCCAGTAGTGGGCGGGACAGCTCCTACGAGCAGTACTTC.

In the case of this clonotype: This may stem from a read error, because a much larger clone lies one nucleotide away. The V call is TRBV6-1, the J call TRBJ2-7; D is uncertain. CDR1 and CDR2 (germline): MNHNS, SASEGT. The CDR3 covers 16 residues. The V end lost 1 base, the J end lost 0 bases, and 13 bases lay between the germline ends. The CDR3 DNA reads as TGTGCCAGCAGTGAAGGAATGGCTGGTAGCTCCTACGAGCAGTACTTC. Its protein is CASSEGMAGSSYEQYF.

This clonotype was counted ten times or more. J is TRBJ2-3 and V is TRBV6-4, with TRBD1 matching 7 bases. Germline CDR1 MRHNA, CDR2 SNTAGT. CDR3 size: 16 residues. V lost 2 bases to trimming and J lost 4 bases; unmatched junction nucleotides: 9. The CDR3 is CASSDGQARGADTQYF. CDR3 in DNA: TGTGCCAGCAGTGACGGACAGGCCCGAGGCGCAGATACGCAGTATTTT.

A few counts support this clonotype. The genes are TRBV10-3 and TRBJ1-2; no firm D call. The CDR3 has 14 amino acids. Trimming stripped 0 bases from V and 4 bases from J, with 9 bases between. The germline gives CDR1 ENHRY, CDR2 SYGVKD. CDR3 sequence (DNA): TGTGCCATCAGTGAGTCACCGGGAAGCTATGGCTACACCTTC. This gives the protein CAISESPGSYGYTF.

Here the CDR3 reads CASSDGVGGNTGELFF. CDR3 sequence (DNA): TGCGCCAGCAGTGACGGGGTCGGGGGGAACACCGGGGAGCTGTTTTTT. The chain uses TRBV10-1 and TRBJ2-2; D perhaps matches TRBD2 (6 bases). V was cut by 3 bases and J by 1 base, with 12 bases left in between. The CDR3 contains 16 residues. Germline V gene data show CDR1 as WNHNN and CDR2 as SYGVQD (reference sequence).

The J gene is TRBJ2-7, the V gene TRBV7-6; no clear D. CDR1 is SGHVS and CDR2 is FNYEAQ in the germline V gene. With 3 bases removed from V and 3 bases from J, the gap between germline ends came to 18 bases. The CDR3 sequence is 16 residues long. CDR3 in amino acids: CASSLDETTGDYEQYF. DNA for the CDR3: TGTGCCAGCAGCTTGGACGAGACAACTGGGGACTACGAGCAGTACTTC.

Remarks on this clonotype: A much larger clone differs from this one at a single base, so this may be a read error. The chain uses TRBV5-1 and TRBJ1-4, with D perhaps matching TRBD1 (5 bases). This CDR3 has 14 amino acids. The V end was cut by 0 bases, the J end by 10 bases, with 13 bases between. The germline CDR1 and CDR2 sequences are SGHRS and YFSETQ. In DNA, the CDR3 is TGCGCCAGCAGCTTGGTGGACATGCGTCGAAAACTGTTTTTT. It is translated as CASSLVDMRRKLFF.

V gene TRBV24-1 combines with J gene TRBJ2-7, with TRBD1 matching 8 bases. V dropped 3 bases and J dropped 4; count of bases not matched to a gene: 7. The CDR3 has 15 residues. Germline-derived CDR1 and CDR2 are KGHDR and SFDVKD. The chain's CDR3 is CATSDTPQGAYEQYF. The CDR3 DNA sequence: TGTGCCACCAGTGATACTCCCCAGGGGGCTTACGAGCAGTACTTC.